Listed below are T cell receptor beta chains from one sample, sequenced in a study of CD8 T cells in Susac syndrome. TCRdb independently ran MiXCR on the immunoSEQ multiplex PCR reads; one entry per CDR3 protein. The data hold about 300,000 distinct CDR3 sequences, with 70% to 90% observed a single time. The specimen was CD8+ T cells from PBMCs. These receptors were taken from a human donor with multiple sclerosis. CDR3s include the opening cysteine and the closing phenylalanine or tryptophan. Fields, in order: J gene, clone size, D gene, V gene, CDR3 DNA, CDR3 protein. A D gene is named only where the DNA matches it firmly. Clone size is stated in some rows and not others, as once, few, many or a class when expanded.

>TRBJ1-1|.|.|TRBV29-1
TGCAGCGTTCGCAGATTTAACACTGAAGCTTTCTTT
CSVRRFNTEAFF
>TRBJ2-7|.|.|TRBV5-4
TGTGCCAGCAGCTTGGACCCAGGGCACGAGCAGTACTTC
CASSLDPGHEQYF
>TRBJ2-7|.|.|TRBV6-1
TGTGCCAGCAGTGAAGCCCAGGCCCGCTACGAGCAGTACTTC
CASSEAQARYEQYF
>TRBJ2-1|.|TRBD2|TRBV12-3/TRBV12-4
TGTGCCAGCAGTTCGGCTAGCGGGAGGACCAATGAGCAGTTCTTC
CASSSASGRTNEQFF
>TRBJ2-7|.|.|TRBV25-1
TGTGCCAGCAGTGAATCGGACGGCGTTCCATCGCCCGAGCAGTACTTC
CASSESDGVPSPEQYF
>TRBJ2-7|.|.|TRBV27
TGTGCCAGCACCAGAGCTATGGGCCTAATCCGTGGGGAGCAGTACTTC
CASTRAMGLIRGEQYF
>TRBJ2-7|.|TRBD1|TRBV7-8
TGTGCCAGCAGCTCGACAGGGTTAGGAGCCGAGCAGTACTTC
CASSSTGLGAEQYF
>TRBJ2-7|.|TRBD2|TRBV28
TGTGCCAGCAGTTCACGGACTAGCGGGGGAGACTACGAGCAGTACTTC
CASSSRTSGGDYEQYF
>TRBJ2-1|few|TRBD1|TRBV27
TGTGCCAGCAGTCCTAACCTGGGACAGCGACTACACAATGAGCAGTTCTTC
CASSPNLGQRLHNEQFF
>TRBJ1-3|.|.|TRBV20-1
TGCAGTGCTAGACTGACCTCTGGAAACACCATATATTTT
CSARLTSGNTIYF
>TRBJ2-1|.|.|TRBV9
TGTGCCAGCAGCGTGCTTCGTACTGGGCCGAATGAGCAGTTCTTC
CASSVLRTGPNEQFF
>TRBJ2-7|.|.|TRBV20-1
TGCAGTGCCCCAGGCGGGACCCCACCCTACGAGCAGTACTTC
CSAPGGTPPYEQYF
>TRBJ2-2|.|TRBD1|TRBV27
TGTGCCAGCAGCCGGGGACAGGGATGGACCGGGGAGCTGTTTTTT
CASSRGQGWTGELFF
>TRBJ1-5|once|.|TRBV11-2
TGTGCCAGCAGCTTAGATACGGACTTCAATCAGCCCCAGCATTTT
CASSLDTDFNQPQHF
>TRBJ2-7|.|TRBD2|TRBV6-5
TGTGCCAGCAGATGGACTAGCGGGACTTTATACGAGCAGTACTTC
CASRWTSGTLYEQYF
>TRBJ2-7|.|TRBD2|TRBV27
TGTGCCAGCAGTTTATTACTAGCGGGAGGTTTCCACGAGCAGTACTTC
CASSLLLAGGFHEQYF
>TRBJ2-7|.|TRBD1|TRBV7-9
TGTGCCAGCAGCTCGGGACAGGCCGACTACGAGCAGTACTTC
CASSSGQADYEQYF
>TRBJ2-1|.|TRBD2|TRBV6-1
TGTGCCAGCAGTGAAGAACTTACCTGGACTAGCGAATACAATGAGCAGTTCTTC
CASSEELTWTSEYNEQFF
>TRBJ2-3|once|TRBD2|TRBV9
TGTGCCAGCAGCCCACAACCGGGACTAGCGGGAGAAGTATATACGCAGTATTTT
CASSPQPGLAGEVYTQYF
>TRBJ2-7|.|.|TRBV27
TGTGCCAGCAGTTTAGGAACGAGGGCCTACGAGCAGTACTTC
CASSLGTRAYEQYF
>TRBJ2-7|.|.|TRBV7-9
TGTGCCAGCAGCCCCCCGGGGGCCTCGGGCTACGAGCAGTACTTC
CASSPPGASGYEQYF
>TRBJ2-5|.|.|TRBV6-6
TGTGCCAGCAGTTACTCCGAACTCTGGGGGGCCCAGTACTTC
CASSYSELWGAQYF